This T cell receptor (beta chain) was captured by sequencing in a study of T cells in Graves' hyperthyroidism and ophthalmopathy. Findings of the study overall: Also found in blood were most expanded thyroid clonotypes above 0.001.

The source material, RNA transcripts, was used to amplify TCR beta CDR3 regions. Initially, a first-round RT-PCR of the TCR CDR3 employed the HTBI primer set. Each CDR3 protein is one row after TCRdb ran MiXCR on the multiplex PCR reads. Among around 660,000 distinct CDR3 sequences listed, 45% were seen once. The study based diagnoses on clinical symptoms, serum thyroxine and TRAb, thyroid ultrasound and orbital computed tomography. This clonotype has a handful of counts. The antigen is unknown. The junction had 9 bases not matched to a gene; V was cut back by 5 bases and J by 5 bases. This CDR3 is 15 amino acids long.

The chain combines TRBV12-3 or TRBV12-4 with TRBJ1-1, with 9 bases matching TRBD1. Sequencing was carried out using peripheral blood or thyroid tissue (not recorded which). This TCR came from an adult man with Graves' disease, either hyperthyroidism or ophthalmopathy (not recorded which). The CDR3, as DNA: TGTGCCAGCAGTCCCGGGACAGGGAGGGGAACTGAAGCTTTCTTT. Residues: CASSPGTGRGTEAFF.